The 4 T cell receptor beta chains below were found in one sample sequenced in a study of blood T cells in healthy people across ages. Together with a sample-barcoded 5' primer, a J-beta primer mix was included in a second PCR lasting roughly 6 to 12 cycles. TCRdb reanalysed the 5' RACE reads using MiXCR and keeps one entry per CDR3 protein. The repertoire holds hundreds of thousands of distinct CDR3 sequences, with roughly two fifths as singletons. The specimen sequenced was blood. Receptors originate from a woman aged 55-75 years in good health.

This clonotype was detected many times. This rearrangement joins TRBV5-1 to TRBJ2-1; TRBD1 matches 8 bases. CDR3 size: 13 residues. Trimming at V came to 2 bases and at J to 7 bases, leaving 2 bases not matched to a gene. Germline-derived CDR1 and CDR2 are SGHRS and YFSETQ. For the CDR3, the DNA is TGCGCCAGCAGCTTTGGACAGGGTAATGAGCAGTTCTTC. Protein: CASSFGQGNEQFF. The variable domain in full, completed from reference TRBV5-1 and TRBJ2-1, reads KAGVTQTPRYLIKTRGQQVTLSCSPISGHRSVSWYQQTPGQGLQFLFEYFSETQRNKGNFPGRFSGRQFSNSRSEMNVSTLELGDSALYLCASSFGQGNEQFFGPGTRLTVL.

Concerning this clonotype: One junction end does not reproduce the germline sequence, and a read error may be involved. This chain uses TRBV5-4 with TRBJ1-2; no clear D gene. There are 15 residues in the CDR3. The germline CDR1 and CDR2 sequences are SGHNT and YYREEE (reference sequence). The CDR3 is CASSLEGVRIYGYAF. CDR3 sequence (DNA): TGTGCCAGCAGCTTGGAGGGAGTCAGGATCTATGGCTACGCCTTC.

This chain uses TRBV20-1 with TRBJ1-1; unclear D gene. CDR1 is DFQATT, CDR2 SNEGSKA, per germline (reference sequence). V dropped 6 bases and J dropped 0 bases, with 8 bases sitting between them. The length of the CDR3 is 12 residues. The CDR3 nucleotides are TGCAGTGCACGGACGGTGAACACTGAAGCTTTCTTT. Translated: CSARTVNTEAFF.

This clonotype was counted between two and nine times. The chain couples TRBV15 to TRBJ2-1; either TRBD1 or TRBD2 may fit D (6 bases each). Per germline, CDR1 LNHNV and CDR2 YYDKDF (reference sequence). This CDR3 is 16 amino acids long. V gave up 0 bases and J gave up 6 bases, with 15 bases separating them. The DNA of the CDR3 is TGTGCCACCAGCAGAGAAGGGGGTAGCGGACTCAATGAGCAGTTCTTC. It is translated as CATSREGGSGLNEQFF.